A few counts support the clone carrying this TCR beta chain. Its antigen is not identified. The method was immunoSEQ multiplex PCR; TCRdb's version includes in-frame clones alone and lacks a portion of them. The sample consists of some 94,000 clones, around nine tenths of them appearing once. The data belong to a study of OX40 agonist ivuxolimab in advanced cancers. About the study: Patients took ivuxolimab, an agonistic anti-OX40 (CD134) antibody. Notes on the study in general: Averaging showed that CD8+ T cells had more expanded clones than CD4+ did.

Trimming cost V 6 bases and J 4 bases; bases outside gene matches: 6. The germline V gene encodes CDR1 SNHLY and CDR2 FYNNEI. This CDR3 comprises 14 residues. The sequence came from an adult with an advanced solid tumor such as melanoma, head and neck, liver or kidney cancer. The sequenced sample was CD4+ or CD8+ T cells sorted from blood, obtained in a trial of the OX40 agonist ivuxolimab. The genes are TRBV2 and TRBJ1-5, with 7 nucleotides matching TRBD1. This CDR3 reads CASRTDRVNQPQHF. DNA for the CDR3: TGTGCCAGCAGGACAGACAGGGTTAATCAGCCCCAGCATTTT.